One sample yielded the 9 T cell receptor beta chains listed below, sequenced in a study of PD-L1 blockade in urothelial cancer (dated by TCRdb to 2016 to 2017). The sample's time point, from its label and the paper: pretreatment tumor sample. The library was built by means of the immunoSEQ multiplex PCR assay. TCRdb provides this immuneACCESS table in a form limited to in-frame rearrangements. Some clones are lacking; in checked studies, under half of them reflect an unresolved V gene, and why the rest are absent is not known. The sample table lists tens of thousands of clones, approximately 40% of them with a count of one. The biggest ten clones account for about 8.9% of the sample. The sample here was tumor tissue, taken before atezolizumab (anti-PD-L1) treatment. These receptors came from a man aged 60-69 years with urothelial cancer.

The table lists this clone with a few counts. The genes are TRBV29-1 and TRBJ2-3; 8 bases fit TRBD1. V was clipped by 4 bases and J by 5 bases; unmatched bases: 5. CDR1 and CDR2 (germline): SQVTM, ANQGSEA. The CDR3 covers 13 residues. The CDR3 DNA reads TGCAGCGTTGCTACAGGGGGGAGAGATACGCAGTATTTT. Amino acid sequence: CSVATGGRDTQYF.

This chain links TRBV6-8 with TRBJ2-5; D possibly corresponds to TRBD2 (7 bases). Germline values: CDR1 MNHGY, CDR2 SAAAGT. This CDR3 is 13 amino acids long. Between the trimmed V and J ends, which lost 7 bases and 1 base, there was a span of 10 bases. Here the CDR3 reads CASIRGGQETQYF. The CDR3 nucleotides read TGTGCCAGCATTAGGGGGGGCCAAGAGACCCAGTACTTC.

The genes are TRBV25-1 and TRBJ2-6, with 11 nucleotides matching TRBD2. CDR1 and CDR2 from the germline V gene are MGHDK and SYGVNS. The V segment lost 1 base and the J segment 0 bases; nucleotides outside the gene matches: 2. This CDR3 has 18 amino acids. This CDR3 is CASSEWLAGGSGANVLTF. CDR3 nucleotides: TGTGCCAGCAGTGAATGGCTAGCGGGGGGCTCTGGGGCCAACGTCCTGACTTTC.

This clone has just a few counts. The chain is built from TRBV6-8 and TRBJ1-4; tentative D call: TRBD1 (5 bases). V was cut by 6 bases and J by 2 bases, with 16 bases left in between. CDR1 MNHGY and CDR2 SAAAGT come from the germline V gene. The CDR3 spans 16 residues. The CDR3: CASSSFGGGTNEKLFF. In nucleotides, the CDR3 is TGTGCCAGCAGCTCTTTCGGCGGGGGGACTAATGAAAAACTGTTTTTT.

CDR3 DNA: TGTGCCAGCAGACCCCCGGGGACGGTCAATGGCTACACCTTC. Its translation: CASRPPGTVNGYTF. This chain joins TRBV28 and TRBJ1-2; maybe TRBD1 (5 bases). CDR3 length: 14 amino acids. The V end was cut by 6 bases, the J end by 6 bases, with 17 bases between. Per the germline V gene, CDR1 is MDHEN and CDR2 is SYDVKM.

This clone showed up just a few times. The chain links TRBV11-3 to TRBJ2-3; D perhaps matches TRBD2 (6 bases). CDR1 and CDR2 (germline): SGHNT, YENEEA. V was clipped by 4 bases and J by 0 bases, with 11 bases between them. The CDR3 extends over 15 amino acids. The CDR3 loop reads CASSSVGGSTDTQYF. DNA of the CDR3: TGTGCCAGCAGCTCGGTCGGAGGGAGCACAGATACGCAGTATTTT.

The chain uses TRBV18 and TRBJ2-3; 8 nucleotides line up with TRBD1. CDR1 is KGHSH, CDR2 LQKENI, per germline. The CDR3 has 16 residues. The J segment lost 2 bases and the V segment lost 3 bases, leaving 7 bases of the junction unmatched. CDR3 sequence (DNA): TGTGCCAGCTCACCCTTCGGACAGGGCCACACAGATACGCAGTATTTT. Translated: CASSPFGQGHTDTQYF.

The DNA of the CDR3 is TGCGCCAGCAGCCAGGACAGGGCCACCGGGGAGCTGTTTTTT. Amino acids: CASSQDRATGELFF. The chain recombines TRBV5-1 with TRBJ2-2; 8 bases align to TRBD1. Germline V CDR1 and CDR2: SGHRS, YFSETQ. Losses at the gene ends were 4 bases for V and 4 bases for J; bases not matched to a gene: 3. The CDR3 has 14 amino acids. Full variable domain (rest looked up from reference TRBV5-1 and TRBJ2-2): KAGVTQTPRYLIKTRGQQVTLSCSPISGHRSVSWYQQTPGQGLQFLFEYFSETQRNKGNFPGRFSGRQFSNSRSEMNVSTLELGDSALYLCASSQDRATGELFFGEGSRLTVL.

This clone came up a few times. The V call is TRBV2, the J call TRBJ1-4; D ambiguous. This CDR3 contains 15 residues. The V end was cut by 0 bases, the J end by 3 bases, with 8 bases between. CDR1 SNHLY and CDR2 FYNNEI come from the germline V gene. The CDR3 protein is CASSEAGRANEKLFF. The CDR3 bases are TGTGCCAGCAGTGAAGCTGGTCGGGCTAATGAAAAACTGTTTTTT. The full variable domain, with the rest looked up from reference TRBV2 and TRBJ1-4, is EPEVTQTPSHQVTQMGQEVILRCVPISNHLYFYWYRQILGQKVEFLVSFYNNEISEKSEIFDDQFSVERPDGSNFTLKIRSTKLEDSAMYFCASSEAGRANEKLFFGSGTQLSVL.